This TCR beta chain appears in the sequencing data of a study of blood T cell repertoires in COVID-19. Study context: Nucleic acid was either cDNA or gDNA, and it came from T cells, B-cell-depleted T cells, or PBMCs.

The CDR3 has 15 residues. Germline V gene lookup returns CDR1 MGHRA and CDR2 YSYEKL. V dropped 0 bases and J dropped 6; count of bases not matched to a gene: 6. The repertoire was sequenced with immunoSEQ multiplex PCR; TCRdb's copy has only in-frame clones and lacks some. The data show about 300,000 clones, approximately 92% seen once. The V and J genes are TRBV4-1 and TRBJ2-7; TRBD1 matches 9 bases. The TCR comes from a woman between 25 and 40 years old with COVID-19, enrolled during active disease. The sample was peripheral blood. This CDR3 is CASSQEGTGQAEQYF. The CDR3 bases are TGCGCCAGCAGCCAAGAAGGGACAGGGCAGGCCGAGCAGTACTTC.